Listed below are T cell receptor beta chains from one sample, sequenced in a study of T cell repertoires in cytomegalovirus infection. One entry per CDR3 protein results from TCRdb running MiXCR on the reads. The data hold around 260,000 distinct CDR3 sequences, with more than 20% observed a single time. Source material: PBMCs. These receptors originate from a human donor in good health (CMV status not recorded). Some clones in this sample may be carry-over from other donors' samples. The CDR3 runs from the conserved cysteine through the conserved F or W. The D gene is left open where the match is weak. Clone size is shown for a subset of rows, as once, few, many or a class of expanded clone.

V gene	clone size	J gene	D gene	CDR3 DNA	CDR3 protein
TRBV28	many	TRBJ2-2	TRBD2	TGTGCCAGCAGTCCACTGGGGGGGGCGAACACCGGGGAGCTGTTTTTT	CASSPLGGANTGELFF
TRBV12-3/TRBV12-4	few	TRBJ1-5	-	TGTGCCAGCAGTTTAGCAGGACATAGCAATCAGCCCCAGCATTTT	CASSLAGHSNQPQHF
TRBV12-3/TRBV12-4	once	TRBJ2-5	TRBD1	TGTGCCAGCAGTTGGACAGGGGGAGAGACCCAGTACTTC	CASSWTGGETQYF
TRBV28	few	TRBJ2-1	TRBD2	TGTGCCAGCAGACCATCCGGGACTAGGGGGAATGAGCAGTTCTTC	CASRPSGTRGNEQFF
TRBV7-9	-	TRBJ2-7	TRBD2	TGTGCCAGCAGCCCACCGGGACTAGCGGGACTTGACTACGAGCAGTACTTC	CASSPPGLAGLDYEQYF
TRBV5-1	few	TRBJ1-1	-	TGCGCCAGCAGTAGTGGTTTGGACGGGGGCACTGAAGCTTTCTTT	CASSSGLDGGTEAFF
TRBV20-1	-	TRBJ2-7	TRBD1	TGCAGTGCTAGGCCCGGCACCCACAGGGGGGAGCAGTACTTC	CSARPGTHRGEQYF
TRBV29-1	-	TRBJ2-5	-	TGCAGCGTTCCGACCAGCGGAGAGACCCAGTACTTC	CSVPTSGETQYF
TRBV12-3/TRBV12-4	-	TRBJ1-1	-	TGTGCCAGCAGTTCACACAAGAACACTGAAGCTTTCTTT	CASSSHKNTEAFF
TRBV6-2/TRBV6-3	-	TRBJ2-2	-	TGTGCCAGCAGTAGATCGAACACCGGGGAGCTGTTTTTT	CASSRSNTGELFF
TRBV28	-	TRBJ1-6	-	TGTGCCAGCAGGCGGGTTTCTAATTCACCCCTCCACTTT	CASRRVSNSPLHF
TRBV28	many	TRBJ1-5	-	TGTGCCAGCAGTTCCCAAACCTATCAGCCCCAGCATTTT	CASSSQTYQPQHF
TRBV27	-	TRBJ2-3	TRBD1	TGTGCCAGCAGTTTAGGGGGGACAGGGGTGGAAGATACGCAGTATTTT	CASSLGGTGVEDTQYF
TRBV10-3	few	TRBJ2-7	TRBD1	TGTGCCATGGGACAGGGGAAAAACGAGCAGTACTTC	CAMGQGKNEQYF
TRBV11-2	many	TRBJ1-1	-	TGTGCCAGCAGCTTAGTGACGAACACTGAAGCTTTCTTT	CASSLVTNTEAFF
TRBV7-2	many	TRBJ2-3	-	TGTGCCAGCAGTTCCTGGACCGGACTCAACGGCGCAGATACGCAGTATTTT	CASSSWTGLNGADTQYF
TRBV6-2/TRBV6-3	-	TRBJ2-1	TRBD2	TGTGCCAGCAGTTACTCGGGACTAGCGGGTGTCCATGAGCAGTTCTTC	CASSYSGLAGVHEQFF
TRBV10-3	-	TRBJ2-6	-	TGTGCCATCCGCACGGGGTCTGGGGCCAACGTCCTGACTTTC	CAIRTGSGANVLTF
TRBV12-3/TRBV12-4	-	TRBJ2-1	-	TGTGCCAGCGCCCGCGTGGAGCAGTTCTTC	CASARVEQFF
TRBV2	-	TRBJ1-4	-	TGTGCCAGCAGTCCGGGACGCTTTGATGAAAAACTGTTTTTT	CASSPGRFDEKLFF
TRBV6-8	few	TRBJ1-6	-	TGTGCCAGCAGTTACGGGAATTCACCCCTCCACTTT	CASSYGNSPLHF
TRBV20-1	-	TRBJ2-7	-	TGCAGTGCGCCTCAGGAAGGTGGCGAGCAGTACTTC	CSAPQEGGEQYF
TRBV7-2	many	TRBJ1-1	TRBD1	TGTGCCAGCAGCCCCAGACAGGGACGGAACACTGAAGCTTTCTTT	CASSPRQGRNTEAFF
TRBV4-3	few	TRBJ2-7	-	TGCGCCAGCAGCCAAGATATGGGCACGTACGAGCAGTACTTC	CASSQDMGTYEQYF
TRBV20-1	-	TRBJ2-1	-	TGCAGTGCCTCGTTTGTGGGGACTCGGGATGAGCAGTTCTTC	CSASFVGTRDEQFF
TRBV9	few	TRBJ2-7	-	TGTGCCAGCAGCCCCCGCCCGGGTCGGGAGCAGTACTTC	CASSPRPGREQYF
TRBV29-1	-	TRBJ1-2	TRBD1	TGCAGCGTTGGGTCCGGGACAGGGGGCTCGGGTGGCTACACCTTC	CSVGSGTGGSGGYTF
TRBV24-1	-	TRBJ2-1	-	TGTGCCACCAGTGATTTCGGGCAAGATCAGCAGTTCTTC	CATSDFGQDQQFF
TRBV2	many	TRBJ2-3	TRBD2	TGTGCCAGCAGTAGCGGGAGGGCCGTAGTTGATACGCAGTATTTT	CASSSGRAVVDTQYF
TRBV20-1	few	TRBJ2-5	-	TGCAGTGCTACCCCCTGGGGGGAGACCCAGTACTTC	CSATPWGETQYF
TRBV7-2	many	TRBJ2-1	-	TGTGCCAGCAGCTCAATGCAGGGTTACAATGAGCAGTTCTTC	CASSSMQGYNEQFF
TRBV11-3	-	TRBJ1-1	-	TGTGCCAGCAGCTGGAATATGAACACTGAAGCTTTCTTT	CASSWNMNTEAFF
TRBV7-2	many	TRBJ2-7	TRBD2	TGTGCCAGCAGCTTAGACGGTAGCGGGGGTTCCTACGAGCAGTACTTC	CASSLDGSGGSYEQYF
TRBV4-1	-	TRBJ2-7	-	TGCGCCAGCAGCCGACAGGACGAAGCCTACGAGCAGTACTTC	CASSRQDEAYEQYF
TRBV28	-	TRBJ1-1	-	TGTGCCAGCGGGTTCCGGGACGGGAACACTGAAGCTTTCTTT	CASGFRDGNTEAFF
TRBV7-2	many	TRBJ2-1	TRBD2	TGTGCCAGCAACGAACGACTAGCGGGTCGAAAGTTCTTC	CASNERLAGRKFF
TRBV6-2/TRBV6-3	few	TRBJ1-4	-	TGTGCCAGCAGCCACGCCGGACTCCGAGGGGAAAAACTGTTTTTT	CASSHAGLRGEKLFF
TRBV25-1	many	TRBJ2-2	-	TGTGCCAGCAACTGGGGAACCGGGGAGCTGTTTTTT	CASNWGTGELFF
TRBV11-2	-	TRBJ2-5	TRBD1	TGTGCCAGCAGCTTACTAGGACAGGGGGAGACCCAGTACTTC	CASSLLGQGETQYF
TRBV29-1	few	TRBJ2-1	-	TGCAGCGTTGATCGATACAATGAGCAGTTCTTC	CSVDRYNEQFF
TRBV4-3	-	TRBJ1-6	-	TGCGCCAGCAGCCAAGAGCGGACGGTATATAATTCACCCCTCCACTTT	CASSQERTVYNSPLHF